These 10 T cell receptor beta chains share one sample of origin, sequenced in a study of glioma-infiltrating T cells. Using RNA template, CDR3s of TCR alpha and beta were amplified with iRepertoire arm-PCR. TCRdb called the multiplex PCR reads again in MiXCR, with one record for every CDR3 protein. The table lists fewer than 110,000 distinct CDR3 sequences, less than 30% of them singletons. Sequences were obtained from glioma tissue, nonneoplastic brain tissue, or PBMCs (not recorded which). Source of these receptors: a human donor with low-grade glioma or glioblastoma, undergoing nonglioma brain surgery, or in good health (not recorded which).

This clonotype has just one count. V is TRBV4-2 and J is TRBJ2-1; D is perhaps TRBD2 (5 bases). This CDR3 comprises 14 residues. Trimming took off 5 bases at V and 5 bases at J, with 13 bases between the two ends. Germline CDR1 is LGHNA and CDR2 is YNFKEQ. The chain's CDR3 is CASSAVSGDNEQFF. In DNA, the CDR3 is TGTGCCAGCAGCGCCGTTTCCGGGGACAATGAGCAGTTCTTC.

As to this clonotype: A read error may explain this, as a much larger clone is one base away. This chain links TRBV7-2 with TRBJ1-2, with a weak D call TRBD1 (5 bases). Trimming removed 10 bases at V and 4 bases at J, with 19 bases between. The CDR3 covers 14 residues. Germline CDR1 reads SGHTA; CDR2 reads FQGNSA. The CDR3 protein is CATVGQGPSYGYTF. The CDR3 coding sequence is TGTGCCACCGTGGGGCAGGGCCCCTCCTATGGCTACACCTTC.

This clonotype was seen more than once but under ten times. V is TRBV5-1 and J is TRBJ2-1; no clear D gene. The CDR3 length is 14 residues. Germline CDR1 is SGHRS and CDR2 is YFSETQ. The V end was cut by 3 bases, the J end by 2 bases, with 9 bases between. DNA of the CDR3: TGCGCCAGCAGCTCTCCCGGTACCTACAATGAGCAGTTCTTC. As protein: CASSSPGTYNEQFF.

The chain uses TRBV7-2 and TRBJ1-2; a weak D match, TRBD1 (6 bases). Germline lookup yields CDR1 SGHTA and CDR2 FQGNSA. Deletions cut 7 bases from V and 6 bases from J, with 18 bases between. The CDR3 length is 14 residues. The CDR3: CASTPTGRGHGYTF. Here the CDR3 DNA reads TGTGCCAGCACCCCGACCGGACGGGGGCATGGCTACACCTTC.

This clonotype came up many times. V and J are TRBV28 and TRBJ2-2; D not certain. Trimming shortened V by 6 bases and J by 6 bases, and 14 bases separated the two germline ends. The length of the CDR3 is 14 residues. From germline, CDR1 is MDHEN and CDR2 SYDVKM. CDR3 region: CASRPAFSPGELFF. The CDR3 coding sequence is TGTGCCAGCAGGCCGGCATTTAGTCCCGGGGAGCTGTTTTTT.

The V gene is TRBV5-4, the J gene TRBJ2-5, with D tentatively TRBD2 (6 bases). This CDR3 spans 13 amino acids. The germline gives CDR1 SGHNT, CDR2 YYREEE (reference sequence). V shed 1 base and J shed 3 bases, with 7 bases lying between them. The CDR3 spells CASSLTGEETQYF. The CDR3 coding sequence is TGTGCCAGCAGCTTGACGGGGGAAGAGACCCAGTACTTC. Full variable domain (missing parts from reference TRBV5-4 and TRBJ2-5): ETGVTQSPTHLIKTRGQQVTLRCSSQSGHNTVSWYQQALGQGPQFIFQYYREEENGRGNFPPRFSGLQFPNYSSELNVNALELDDSALYLCASSLTGEETQYFGPGTRLLVL.

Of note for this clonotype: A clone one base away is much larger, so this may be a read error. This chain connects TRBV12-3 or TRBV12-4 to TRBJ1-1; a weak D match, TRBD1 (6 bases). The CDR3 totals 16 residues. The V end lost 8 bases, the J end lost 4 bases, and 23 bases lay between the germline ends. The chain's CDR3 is CASRGLGRGESTEAFF. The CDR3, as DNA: TGTGCCAGCCGTGGGCTTGGTAGGGGGGAGAGCACTGAAGCTTTCTTT.

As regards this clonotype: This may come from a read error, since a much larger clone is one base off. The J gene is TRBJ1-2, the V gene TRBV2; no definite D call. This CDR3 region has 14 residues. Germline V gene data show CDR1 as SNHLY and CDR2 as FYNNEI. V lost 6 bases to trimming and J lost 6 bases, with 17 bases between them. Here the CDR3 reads CASSRLILQHGYTF. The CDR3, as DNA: TGTGCCAGCAGCCGACTGATCTTACAGCATGGCTACACCTTC.

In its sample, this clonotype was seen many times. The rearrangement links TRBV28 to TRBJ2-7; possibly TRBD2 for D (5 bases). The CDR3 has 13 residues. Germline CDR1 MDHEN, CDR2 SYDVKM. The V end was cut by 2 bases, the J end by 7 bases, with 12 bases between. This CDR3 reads CASSLHSGGEQYF. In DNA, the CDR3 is TGTGCCAGCAGTTTACACAGCGGAGGAGAGCAGTACTTC.

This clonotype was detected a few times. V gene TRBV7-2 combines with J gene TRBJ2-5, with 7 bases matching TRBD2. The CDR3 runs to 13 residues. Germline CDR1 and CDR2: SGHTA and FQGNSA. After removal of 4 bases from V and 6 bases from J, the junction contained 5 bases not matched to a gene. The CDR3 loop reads CASSSPGGKTQYF. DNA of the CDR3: TGTGCCAGCAGCTCCCCGGGGGGTAAGACCCAGTACTTC.